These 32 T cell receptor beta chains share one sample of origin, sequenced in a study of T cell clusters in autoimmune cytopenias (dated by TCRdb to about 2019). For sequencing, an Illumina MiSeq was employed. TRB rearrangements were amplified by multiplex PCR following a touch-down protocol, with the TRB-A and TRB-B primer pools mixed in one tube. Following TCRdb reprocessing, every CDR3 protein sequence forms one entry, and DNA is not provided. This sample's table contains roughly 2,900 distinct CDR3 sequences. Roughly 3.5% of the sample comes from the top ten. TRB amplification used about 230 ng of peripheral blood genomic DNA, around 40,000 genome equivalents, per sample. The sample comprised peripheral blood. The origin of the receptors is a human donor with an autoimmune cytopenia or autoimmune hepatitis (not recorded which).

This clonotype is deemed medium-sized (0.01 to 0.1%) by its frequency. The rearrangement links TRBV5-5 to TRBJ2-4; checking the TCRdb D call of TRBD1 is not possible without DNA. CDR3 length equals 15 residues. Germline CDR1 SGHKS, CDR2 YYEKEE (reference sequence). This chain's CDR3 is CASSLEVVAPGIQYF.

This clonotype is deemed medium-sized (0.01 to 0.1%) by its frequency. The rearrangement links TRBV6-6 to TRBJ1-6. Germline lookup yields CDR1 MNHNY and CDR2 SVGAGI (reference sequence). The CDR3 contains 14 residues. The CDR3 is CASSPGLVNSPLHF.

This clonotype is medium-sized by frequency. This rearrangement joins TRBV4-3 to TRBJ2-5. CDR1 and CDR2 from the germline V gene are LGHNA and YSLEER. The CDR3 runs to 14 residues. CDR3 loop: CASSQDRYQETQYF.

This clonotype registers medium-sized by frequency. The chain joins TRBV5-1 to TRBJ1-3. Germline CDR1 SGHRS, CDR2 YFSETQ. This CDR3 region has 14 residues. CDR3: CASSSAGGVNTIYF.

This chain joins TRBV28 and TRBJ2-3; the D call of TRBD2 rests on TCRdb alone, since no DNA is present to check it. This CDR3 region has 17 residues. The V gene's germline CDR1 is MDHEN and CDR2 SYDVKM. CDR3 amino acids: CASSLFPSGRSTDTQYF.

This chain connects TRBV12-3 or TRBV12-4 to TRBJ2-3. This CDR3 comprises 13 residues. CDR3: CASSPQPSDTQYF.

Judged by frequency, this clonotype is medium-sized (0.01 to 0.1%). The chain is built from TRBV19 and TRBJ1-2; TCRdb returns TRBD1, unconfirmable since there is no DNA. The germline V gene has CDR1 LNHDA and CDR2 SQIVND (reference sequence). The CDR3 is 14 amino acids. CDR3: CASSIGTGDFGYTF.

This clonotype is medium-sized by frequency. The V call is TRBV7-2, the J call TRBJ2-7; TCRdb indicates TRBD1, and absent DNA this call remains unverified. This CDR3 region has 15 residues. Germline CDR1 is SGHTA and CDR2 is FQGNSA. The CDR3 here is CASSLWGVGPYEQYF.

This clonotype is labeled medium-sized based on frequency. The CDR3 spells CASSDSGYYGYTF. V and J are TRBV6-5 and TRBJ1-2. The CDR3 sequence is 13 residues long. Germline CDR1 reads MNHEY; CDR2 reads SVGAGI.

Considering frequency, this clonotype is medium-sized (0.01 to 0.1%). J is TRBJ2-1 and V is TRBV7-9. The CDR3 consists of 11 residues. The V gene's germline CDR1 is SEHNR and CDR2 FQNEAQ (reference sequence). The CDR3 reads CASSLGNEQFF.

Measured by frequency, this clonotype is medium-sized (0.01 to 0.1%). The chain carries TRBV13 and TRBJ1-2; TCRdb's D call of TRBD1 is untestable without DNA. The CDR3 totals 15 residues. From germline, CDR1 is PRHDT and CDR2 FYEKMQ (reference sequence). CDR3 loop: CASSARQGLSYGYTF.

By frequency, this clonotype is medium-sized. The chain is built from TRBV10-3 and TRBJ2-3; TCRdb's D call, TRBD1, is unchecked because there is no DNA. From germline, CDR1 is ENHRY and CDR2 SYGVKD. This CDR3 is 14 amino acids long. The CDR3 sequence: CAIMGTGSTDTQYF.

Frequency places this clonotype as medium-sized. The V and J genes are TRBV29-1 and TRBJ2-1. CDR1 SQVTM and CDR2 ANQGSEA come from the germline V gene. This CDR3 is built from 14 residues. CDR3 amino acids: CSVEKHFSYNEQFF.

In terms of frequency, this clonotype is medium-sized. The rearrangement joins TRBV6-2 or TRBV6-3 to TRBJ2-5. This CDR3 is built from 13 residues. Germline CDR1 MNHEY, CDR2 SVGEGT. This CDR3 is CASSLTLWLAQYF.

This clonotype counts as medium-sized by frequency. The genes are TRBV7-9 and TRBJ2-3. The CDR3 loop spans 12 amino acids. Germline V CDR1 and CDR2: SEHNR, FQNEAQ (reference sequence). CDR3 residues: CASSQRTDTQYF. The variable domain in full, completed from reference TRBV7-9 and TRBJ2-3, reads DTGVSQNPRHKITKRGQNVTFRCDPISEHNRLYWYRQTLGQGPEFLTYFQNEAQLEKSRLLSDRFSAERPKGSFSTLEIQRTEQGDSAMYLCASSQRTDTQYFGPGTRLTVL.

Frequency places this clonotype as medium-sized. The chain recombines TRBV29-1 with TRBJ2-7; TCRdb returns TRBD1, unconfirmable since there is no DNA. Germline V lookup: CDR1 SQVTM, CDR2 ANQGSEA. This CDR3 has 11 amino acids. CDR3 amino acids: CSVEKGYEQYF.

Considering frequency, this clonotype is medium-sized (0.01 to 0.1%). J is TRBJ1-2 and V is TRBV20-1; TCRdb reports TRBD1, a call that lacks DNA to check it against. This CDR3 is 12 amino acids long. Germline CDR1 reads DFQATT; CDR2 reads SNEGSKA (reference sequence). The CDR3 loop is CSALPGAEGYTF.

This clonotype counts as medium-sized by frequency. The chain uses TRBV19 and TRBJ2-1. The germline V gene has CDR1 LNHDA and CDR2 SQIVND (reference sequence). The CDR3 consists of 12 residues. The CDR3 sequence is CASSNSGNEQFF.

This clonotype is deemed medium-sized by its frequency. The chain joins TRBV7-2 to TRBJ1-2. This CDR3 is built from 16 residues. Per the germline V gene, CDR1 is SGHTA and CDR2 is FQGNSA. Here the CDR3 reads CASSPTGGFRGGGYTF.

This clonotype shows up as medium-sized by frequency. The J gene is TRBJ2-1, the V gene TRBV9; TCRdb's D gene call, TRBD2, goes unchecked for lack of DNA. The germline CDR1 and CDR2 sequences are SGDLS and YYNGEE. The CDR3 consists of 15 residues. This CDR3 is CASSGPAAGRDEQFF.

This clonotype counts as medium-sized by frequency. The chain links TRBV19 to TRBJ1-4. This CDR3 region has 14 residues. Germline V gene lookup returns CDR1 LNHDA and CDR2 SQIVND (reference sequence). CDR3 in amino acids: CASSIFTSGWKLFF.

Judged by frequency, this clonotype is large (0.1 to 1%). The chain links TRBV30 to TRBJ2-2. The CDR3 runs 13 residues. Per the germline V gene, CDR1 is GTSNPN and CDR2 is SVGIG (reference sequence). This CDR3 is CAWSSTITGELFF.

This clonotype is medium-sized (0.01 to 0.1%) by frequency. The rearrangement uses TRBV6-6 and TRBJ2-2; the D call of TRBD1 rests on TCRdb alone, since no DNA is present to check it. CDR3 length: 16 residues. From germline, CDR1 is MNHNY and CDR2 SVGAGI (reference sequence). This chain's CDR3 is CASSSTGGRSTGELFF.

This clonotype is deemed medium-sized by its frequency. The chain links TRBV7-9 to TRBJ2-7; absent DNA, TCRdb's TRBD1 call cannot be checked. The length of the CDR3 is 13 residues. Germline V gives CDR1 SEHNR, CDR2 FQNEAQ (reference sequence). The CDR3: CASKSPADYEQYF.

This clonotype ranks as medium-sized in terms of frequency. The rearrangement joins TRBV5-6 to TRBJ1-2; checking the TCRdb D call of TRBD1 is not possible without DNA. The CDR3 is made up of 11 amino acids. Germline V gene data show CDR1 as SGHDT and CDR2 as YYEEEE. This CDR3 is CASTRDYGYTF.

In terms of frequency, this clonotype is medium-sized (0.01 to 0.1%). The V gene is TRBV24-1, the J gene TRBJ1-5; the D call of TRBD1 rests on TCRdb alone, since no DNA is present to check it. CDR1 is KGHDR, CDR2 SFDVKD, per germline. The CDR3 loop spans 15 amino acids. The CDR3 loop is CASSQSWGNNQPQHF.

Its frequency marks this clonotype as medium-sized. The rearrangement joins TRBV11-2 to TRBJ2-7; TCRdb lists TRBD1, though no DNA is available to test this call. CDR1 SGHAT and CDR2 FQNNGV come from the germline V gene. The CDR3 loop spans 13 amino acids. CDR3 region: CASSLGLGYEQYF.

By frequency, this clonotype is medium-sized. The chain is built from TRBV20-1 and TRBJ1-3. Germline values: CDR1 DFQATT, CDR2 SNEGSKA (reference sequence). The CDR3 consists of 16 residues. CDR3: CSANTPGALSGNTIYF.

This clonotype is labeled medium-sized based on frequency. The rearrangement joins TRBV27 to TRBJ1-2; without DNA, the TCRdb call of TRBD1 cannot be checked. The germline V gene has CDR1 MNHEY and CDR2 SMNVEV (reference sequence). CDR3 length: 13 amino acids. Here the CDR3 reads CASSLWSGDGYTF.

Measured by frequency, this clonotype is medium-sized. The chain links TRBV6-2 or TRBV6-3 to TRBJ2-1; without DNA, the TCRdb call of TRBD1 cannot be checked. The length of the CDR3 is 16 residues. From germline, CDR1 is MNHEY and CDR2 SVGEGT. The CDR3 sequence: CASSYSRQGPYNEQFF.

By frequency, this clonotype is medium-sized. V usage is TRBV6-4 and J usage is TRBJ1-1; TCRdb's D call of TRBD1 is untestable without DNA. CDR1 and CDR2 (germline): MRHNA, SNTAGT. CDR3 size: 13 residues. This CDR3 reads CASSWDVNTEAFF.

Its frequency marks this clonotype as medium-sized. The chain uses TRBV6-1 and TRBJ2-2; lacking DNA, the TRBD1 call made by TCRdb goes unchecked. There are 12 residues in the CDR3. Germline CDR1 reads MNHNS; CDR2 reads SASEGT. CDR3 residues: CATLQGPGELFF.